The rows below give T cell receptor beta chains drawn from one sample of a study of blood T cell repertoires in COVID-19. TCRdb keeps only in-frame clones here, not all; method: immunoSEQ multiplex PCR. The sample has around 180,000 clones; 74% are singletons. The material sequenced was peripheral blood. All receptors derive from a woman aged 80 or older with acute or convalescent COVID-19. Both conserved end residues are part of each CDR3. D genes are given only for firm matches. Size is omitted from some rows. Given values are once, few, many or a class for expanded clones.

clone_size: NA; d_call: TRBD2; v_call: TRBV27; j_call: TRBJ2-7; cdr3_nt: TGTGCCAGCAGTGACGGGACTAGCACTCCCGAGCAGTACTTC; cdr3_aa: CASSDGTSTPEQYF
clone_size: NA; d_call: TRBD1; v_call: TRBV7-6; j_call: TRBJ2-1; cdr3_nt: TGTGCCAGCAGCTCATCCAGGGACAGAGACAATGAGCAGTTCTTC; cdr3_aa: CASSSSRDRDNEQFF
clone_size: once; d_call: TRBD1; v_call: TRBV18; j_call: TRBJ1-1; cdr3_nt: TGTGCCAGCTCACCGATGGACAGGGTGGACACTGAAGCTTTCTTT; cdr3_aa: CASSPMDRVDTEAFF
clone_size: NA; d_call: NA; v_call: TRBV2; j_call: TRBJ1-1; cdr3_nt: TGTGCCAGCAGTTTTACAGGGCCCATGAACACTGAAGCTTTCTTT; cdr3_aa: CASSFTGPMNTEAFF
clone_size: NA; d_call: NA; v_call: TRBV4-1; j_call: TRBJ1-5; cdr3_nt: TGCGCCAGCAACCCCAAGAGAGGAGTGAGCAATCAGCCCCAGCATTTT; cdr3_aa: CASNPKRGVSNQPQHF
clone_size: NA; d_call: NA; v_call: TRBV10-3; j_call: TRBJ1-6; cdr3_nt: TGTGCCATCAGTGAGTCTGAGGTCCATGCCCTCCACTTT; cdr3_aa: CAISESEVHALHF
clone_size: many; d_call: TRBD1; v_call: TRBV30; j_call: TRBJ2-7; cdr3_nt: TGTGCCTGGAATCAAGGGACAGCTTCCTACGAGCAGTACTTC; cdr3_aa: CAWNQGTASYEQYF
clone_size: NA; d_call: NA; v_call: TRBV15; j_call: TRBJ1-5; cdr3_nt: TGTGCCACCAGCAGAGAGGGGACAAGCCTCTATAGCAATCAGCCCCAGCATTTT; cdr3_aa: CATSREGTSLYSNQPQHF
clone_size: NA; d_call: TRBD1; v_call: TRBV4-3; j_call: TRBJ2-7; cdr3_nt: TGCGCCAGCAGCTTTTCCGGGACAGGCTCCTACGAGCAGTACTTC; cdr3_aa: CASSFSGTGSYEQYF
clone_size: NA; d_call: TRBD2; v_call: TRBV9; j_call: TRBJ2-3; cdr3_nt: TGTGCCAGCAGCCCCCAACTAGCGTATACGCAGTATTTT; cdr3_aa: CASSPQLAYTQYF
clone_size: NA; d_call: NA; v_call: TRBV19; j_call: TRBJ1-1; cdr3_nt: TGTGCCAGTAGTACTAGGGACACATTGAACACTGAAGCTTTCTTT; cdr3_aa: CASSTRDTLNTEAFF
clone_size: NA; d_call: NA; v_call: TRBV28; j_call: TRBJ2-7; cdr3_nt: TGTGCCAGCATCAGAGGGGGAAGGACCTACGAGCAGTACTTC; cdr3_aa: CASIRGGRTYEQYF
clone_size: NA; d_call: NA; v_call: TRBV5-8; j_call: TRBJ1-5; cdr3_nt: TGTGCCAGCAGCTTGGGCGGGGGCGGTCAGCCCCAGCATTTT; cdr3_aa: CASSLGGGGQPQHF
clone_size: NA; d_call: TRBD2; v_call: TRBV7-8; j_call: TRBJ2-6; cdr3_nt: TGTGCCAGCAGCTTACGGCAGGGAGGGTCCCGCGTCCTGACTTTC; cdr3_aa: CASSLRQGGSRVLTF
clone_size: NA; d_call: NA; v_call: TRBV24-1; j_call: TRBJ1-2; cdr3_nt: TGTGCCACCAGTGAGCCCGGTGATAGAGAAGGCTACACCTTC; cdr3_aa: CATSEPGDREGYTF
clone_size: NA; d_call: NA; v_call: TRBV5-1; j_call: TRBJ2-3; cdr3_nt: TGCGCCAGCAGCCCCGGGACAACTAGCACAGATACGCAGTATTTT; cdr3_aa: CASSPGTTSTDTQYF
clone_size: once; d_call: NA; v_call: TRBV14; j_call: TRBJ2-1; cdr3_nt: TGTGCCAGCAGCCCCATGCAAGGGCTAGCGACCAATGAGCAGTTCTTC; cdr3_aa: CASSPMQGLATNEQFF
clone_size: NA; d_call: TRBD2; v_call: TRBV20-1; j_call: TRBJ2-3; cdr3_nt: TGCAGTGCTAGTGGGGGGGGCACAGATACGCAGTATTTT; cdr3_aa: CSASGGGTDTQYF
clone_size: NA; d_call: TRBD1; v_call: TRBV2; j_call: TRBJ1-6; cdr3_nt: TGTGCCAGCCGCCTTACCGGGACAGGGGGTCCACCCCTCCACTTT; cdr3_aa: CASRLTGTGGPPLHF
clone_size: NA; d_call: NA; v_call: TRBV19; j_call: TRBJ2-6; cdr3_nt: TGTGCCAGTGACGGCGGGGGGGCCAACGTCCTGACTTTC; cdr3_aa: CASDGGGANVLTF
clone_size: NA; d_call: NA; v_call: TRBV19; j_call: TRBJ1-6; cdr3_nt: TGTGCCAGTAGTACCGGACAGTCAAGCTCCTATAATTCACCCCTCCACTTT; cdr3_aa: CASSTGQSSSYNSPLHF
clone_size: NA; d_call: TRBD2; v_call: TRBV27; j_call: TRBJ2-3; cdr3_nt: TGTGCCAGCGGGGGGGACCATAGCGTTTCGGCGCAGTATTTT; cdr3_aa: CASGGDHSVSAQYF